A selection of T cell receptor beta chains follows, all from one sample in a study of cytomegalovirus exposure and HLA in healthy donors. Measured with immunoSEQ multiplex PCR; TCRdb has only the in-frame clones, and not every one. This sample has about 160,000 clones; 65% to 80% occur once, and the top ten carry roughly 2.8%. The source material was PBMCs. These TCRs come from a woman between 35 and 50 years old in good health and CMV-seropositive. Each CDR3 is given with its conserved first and last residue. D genes are given only for firm matches. Clone size is not always given. Where it is, it says once, few, many or a class for expanded clones.

size,V,J,D,CDR3,DNA
few,TRBV7-2,TRBJ2-7,-,CASSPSPYEQYF,TGTGCCAGCAGCCCCTCTCCCTACGAGCAGTACTTC
-,TRBV4-3,TRBJ2-1,-,CASSQETGNNEQFF,TGCGCCAGCAGCCAAGAGACGGGAAACAATGAGCAGTTCTTC
-,TRBV7-2,TRBJ2-3,TRBD2,CASSGRAGDTQYF,TGTGCCAGCAGCGGGAGGGCAGGAGATACGCAGTATTTT
-,TRBV5-1,TRBJ1-2,-,CASSLEADYGYTF,TGCGCCAGCAGCTTGGAGGCGGACTATGGCTACACCTTC
-,TRBV18,TRBJ2-6,TRBD1,CASSPGQGATGANVLTF,TGTGCCAGCTCACCGGGACAGGGGGCGACTGGGGCCAACGTCCTGACTTTC
-,TRBV4-1,TRBJ2-1,-,CASSQAANEQFF,TGCGCCAGCAGCCAAGCTGCGAATGAGCAGTTCTTC
-,TRBV6-1,TRBJ2-5,TRBD2,CASLGGTVLQETQYF,TGTGCCAGCCTGGGAGGGACCGTGCTCCAAGAGACCCAGTACTTC
-,TRBV11-3,TRBJ2-7,TRBD1,CASSQGTGSYEQYF,TGTGCCAGCAGTCAAGGGACAGGGAGCTACGAGCAGTACTTC
-,TRBV6-1,TRBJ2-7,-,CASTQGADYEQYF,TGTGCCAGCACCCAAGGGGCGGACTACGAGCAGTACTTC
-,TRBV10-2,TRBJ1-5,-,CASSEWTDSRQPQHF,TGCGCCAGCAGTGAGTGGACAGATTCACGCCAGCCCCAGCATTTT
-,TRBV28,TRBJ2-6,-,CASSPHSSGANVLTF,TGTGCCAGCAGTCCCCACAGTTCTGGGGCCAACGTCCTGACTTTC
-,TRBV7-9,TRBJ2-3,-,CASSLNEGETLRTDTQYF,TGTGCCAGCAGCTTAAATGAAGGGGAAACCCTTCGGACAGATACGCAGTATTTT
-,TRBV4-3,TRBJ2-1,-,CASSQEVGGFYEQFF,TGCGCCAGCAGCCAAGAGGTGGGGGGATTTTATGAGCAGTTCTTC
-,TRBV10-3,TRBJ1-2,-,CAISEADNYGYTF,TGTGCCATCAGTGAGGCAGATAACTATGGCTACACCTTC
-,TRBV30,TRBJ1-1,TRBD1,CAGNRGGAEAFF,TGTGCCGGAAACAGGGGGGGCGCTGAAGCTTTCTTT
-,TRBV28,TRBJ1-3,-,CASSPGGSGNTIYF,TGTGCCAGCAGCCCGGGGGGGTCTGGAAACACCATATATTTT
-,TRBV30,TRBJ1-1,-,CAWSVLGRNTEAFF,TGTGCCTGGAGTGTACTAGGGAGGAACACTGAAGCTTTCTTT